This T cell receptor (beta chain) was captured in a study of blood T cell repertoires in COVID-19. Study summary: Some COVID-19 samples were acute and others convalescent; all came from the United States, Italy and Spain. PBMCs, B-cell-depleted T cells, or T cells were the source of the cDNA or gDNA that made up the material.

Authors' data handling: Estimation of nucleated cell counts was performed using reference gene primer amplification. Clones were read by immunoSEQ multiplex PCR, and TCRdb kept only the in-frame ones, dropping some. D and trimming were read from the DNA, whereas the V and J calls and clone size are those reported in that table. The table records roughly 66,000 clones, more than 85% of them present only once. Germline trimming cut 4 bases from V and 1 base from J; bases unmatched to any gene: 2. This CDR3 has 14 amino acids. CDR1 MGHRA and CDR2 YSYEKL come from the germline V gene. Sequencing used peripheral blood. The chain couples TRBV4-1 to TRBJ2-3; 7 bases fit TRBD1. The receptor was isolated from a human donor with active COVID-19. The donor label of this sample is uncertain. CDR3 coding DNA: TGCGCCAGCAGCCTCGGACAGGGCACAGATACGCAGTATTTT. Amino acids: CASSLGQGTDTQYF.